The 12 T cell receptor beta chains below come from one sample, sequenced in a study of CD8 T cells in Susac syndrome. The RNA input was about 0.45 to 1 ug, and it was reverse transcribed with random hexamers. TCRdb reanalysed the immunoSEQ multiplex PCR reads using MiXCR and keeps one entry per CDR3 protein. The repertoire holds about 120,000 distinct CDR3 sequences, with approximately 96% as singletons. The sample consisted of CD8+ T cells from PBMCs. The receptors stem from a human donor with Susac syndrome.

The chain has TRBV29-1 and TRBJ2-7; no clear D gene. Germline values: CDR1 SQVTM, CDR2 ANQGSEA. Trimming shortened V by 1 base and J by 2 bases, and 6 bases separated the two germline ends. The CDR3 is 12 residues long. The CDR3 region is CSVEGPTYEQYF. The CDR3 DNA is TGCAGCGTTGAAGGGCCGACCTACGAGCAGTACTTC.

This rearrangement joins TRBV12-3 or TRBV12-4 to TRBJ2-5; 8 nucleotides line up with TRBD1. Unmatched junction bases numbered 5, after V lost 6 bases and J lost 5 bases. The CDR3 runs to 13 residues. CDR3 region: CASRADRGETQYF. The CDR3 nucleotides read TGTGCCAGCAGGGCAGACAGGGGTGAGACCCAGTACTTC.

The V call is TRBV7-9, the J call TRBJ2-1; D might be TRBD1 (5 bases). The CDR3 is made up of 16 amino acids. The V end lost 1 base, the J end lost 4 bases, and 14 bases lay between the germline ends. Germline V gene data show CDR1 as SEHNR and CDR2 as FQNEAQ (reference sequence). The CDR3 protein is CASSLEGRAEYNEQFF. Written as DNA, the CDR3 is TGTGCCAGCAGCTTAGAAGGCAGGGCTGAATACAATGAGCAGTTCTTC.

The DNA for the CDR3 is TGTGCCAGTAGCCCTAACGAGGGGAACATTCAGTACTTC. Amino acids: CASSPNEGNIQYF. This chain links TRBV19 with TRBJ2-4, with D perhaps TRBD1 or TRBD2 (5 bases each). The CDR3 loop spans 13 amino acids. The germline CDR1 and CDR2 sequences are LNHDA and SQIVND (reference sequence). V gave up 6 bases and J gave up 7 bases, with 13 bases separating them.

This chain joins TRBV5-1 and TRBJ2-1, with D maybe TRBD1 (6 bases). CDR3 size: 15 residues. The ends were cut back, 0 bases at V and 2 bases at J, with 9 bases in the middle. The germline CDR1 and CDR2 sequences are SGHRS and YFSETQ. The CDR3 region is CASSLEPGAYNEQFF. In DNA, the CDR3 is TGCGCCAGCAGCTTGGAGCCAGGGGCCTACAATGAGCAGTTCTTC.

V is TRBV20-1 and J is TRBJ2-7; a weak D match, TRBD2 (5 bases). This CDR3 spans 13 amino acids. The germline CDR1 and CDR2 sequences are DFQATT and SNEGSKA (reference sequence). V lost 2 bases and J 3 bases, leaving 11 bases between the germline ends. The CDR3 loop is CSARSDRDYEQYF. In nucleotides, the CDR3 is TGCAGTGCTAGATCCGACCGGGACTACGAGCAGTACTTC.

The chain recombines TRBV7-2 with TRBJ2-5; D may be TRBD2 (7 bases). CDR1 and CDR2 from the germline V gene are SGHTA and FQGNSA. The CDR3 loop spans 16 amino acids. Trimming removed 6 bases at V and 5 bases at J, with 22 bases between. DNA of the CDR3: TGTGCCAGCAGAAACAGATGGGGGGGGCCACGTGAGACCCAGTACTTC. Translating it yields CASRNRWGGPRETQYF.

This chain joins TRBV25-1 and TRBJ2-7; tentative D call: TRBD2 (5 bases). The V end lost 1 base, the J end lost 3 bases, and 13 bases lay between the germline ends. Germline CDR1 and CDR2: MGHDK and SYGVNS. The CDR3 length is 15 residues. The CDR3 nucleotides are TGTGCCAGCAGTGAATCGGGATCTCCAGACTACGAGCAGTACTTC. This gives the protein CASSESGSPDYEQYF.

The rearrangement uses TRBV16 and TRBJ1-5; D is perhaps TRBD1 (6 bases). V was shortened by 4 bases and J by 5 bases, with 12 bases between the two germline ends. The CDR3 covers 14 residues. Germline CDR1 is KGHSY and CDR2 is FQNENV. The CDR3 coding sequence is TGTGCCAGCAGCCGCTACGGGGGCTATCAGCCCCAGCATTTT. Encoded protein: CASSRYGGYQPQHF.

The rearrangement uses TRBV6-2 or TRBV6-3 and TRBJ2-6; a possible D gene is TRBD2 (5 bases). V lost 0 bases, J lost 0 bases, and 12 bases lay in between. Germline V gives CDR1 MNHEY, CDR2 SVGEGT. The CDR3 is 18 residues long. Here the CDR3 DNA reads TGTGCCAGCAGTTACTCGTGGTCGGGGTACTCTGGGGCCAACGTCCTGACTTTC. It specifies CASSYSWSGYSGANVLTF.

The chain couples TRBV9 to TRBJ1-6, with TRBD1 identical over 9 bases. Germline-derived CDR1 and CDR2 are SGDLS and YYNGEE. The CDR3 sequence is 17 residues long. The trim removed 3 bases at V and 3 bases at J, leaving 7 bases unmatched. This chain's CDR3 is CASSGDRGTIYNSPLHF. In DNA form, the CDR3 reads TGTGCCAGCAGCGGAGACAGGGGGACTATCTATAATTCACCCCTCCACTTT.

This chain links TRBV2 with TRBJ2-5, with D perhaps TRBD1 (5 bases). Germline lookup yields CDR1 SNHLY and CDR2 FYNNEI. V lost 3 bases and J 5 bases, leaving 16 bases between the germline ends. The CDR3 length is 15 residues. This CDR3 is CASSEVLGAGETQYF. As DNA, the CDR3 is TGTGCCAGCAGTGAGGTGTTAGGGGCTGGGGAGACCCAGTACTTC.